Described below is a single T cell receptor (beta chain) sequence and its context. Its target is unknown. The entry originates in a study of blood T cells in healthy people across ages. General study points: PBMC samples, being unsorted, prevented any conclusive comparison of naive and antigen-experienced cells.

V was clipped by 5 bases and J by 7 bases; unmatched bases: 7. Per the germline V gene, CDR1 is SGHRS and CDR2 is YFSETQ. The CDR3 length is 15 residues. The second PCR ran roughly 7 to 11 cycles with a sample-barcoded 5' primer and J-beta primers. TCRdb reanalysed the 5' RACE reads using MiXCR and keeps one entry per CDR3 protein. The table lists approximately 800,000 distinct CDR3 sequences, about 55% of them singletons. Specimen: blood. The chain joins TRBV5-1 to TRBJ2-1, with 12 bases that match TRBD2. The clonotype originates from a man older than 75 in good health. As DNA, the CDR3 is TGCGCCAGCAGTCGACTAGCGGGAGCGAGTAATGAGCAGTTCTTC. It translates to CASSRLAGASNEQFF.